The 31 T cell receptor beta chains below come from one sample, sequenced in a study of cytomegalovirus exposure and HLA in healthy donors. The PCR contained 60 Vbeta and 13 Jbeta primers. Generated by immunoSEQ multiplex PCR, the TCRdb table keeps only in-frame clones and is missing some. Among some 200,000 clones listed, about 89% were seen once. Source material: PBMCs. The source is a woman between 18 and 29 years old in good health and CMV-seronegative.

The chain employs TRBV27 and TRBJ2-7; 14 positions agree with TRBD2. Germline V gene lookup returns CDR1 MNHEY and CDR2 SMNVEV (reference sequence). The CDR3 is 15 residues long. V lost 5 bases and J lost 3; bases outside the gene matches: 3. CDR3 protein: CASSPGLAGGYEQYF. The CDR3 coding sequence is TGTGCCAGCAGTCCCGGACTAGCGGGAGGCTACGAGCAGTACTTC.

The gene calls are TRBV6-5 and TRBJ2-7; TRBD1 agrees at 9 bases. V shed 0 bases and J 3 bases; nucleotides not matched to a gene: 6. The CDR3 is 16 amino acids. Germline CDR1 is MNHEY and CDR2 is SVGAGI. The CDR3 protein is CASSYSAPGQGYEQYF. CDR3 nucleotide sequence: TGTGCCAGCAGTTACTCGGCCCCGGGACAGGGCTACGAGCAGTACTTC.

The gene calls are TRBV14 and TRBJ2-1; D perhaps matches TRBD2 (6 bases). Germline V gene data show CDR1 as SGHDN and CDR2 as FVKESK. Trimming removed 4 bases from V and 5 bases from J, with 15 bases in between. This CDR3 is built from 15 residues. CDR3 residues: CASSRGTLLNNEQFF. The CDR3, as DNA: TGTGCCAGCAGCCGCGGGACCCTACTAAACAATGAGCAGTTCTTC.

J is TRBJ2-3 and V is TRBV7-9, with 9 bases aligning to TRBD1. This CDR3 comprises 17 residues. CDR1 is SEHNR, CDR2 FQNEAQ, per germline (reference sequence). With 1 base clipped from V and 4 bases from J, the junction kept 9 bases outside the gene matches. CDR3: CASSLGSGTGFADTQYF. The CDR3 coding sequence is TGTGCCAGCAGCTTAGGGAGCGGGACAGGGTTTGCAGATACGCAGTATTTT.

J is TRBJ1-3 and V is TRBV6-4; TRBD1 matches 7 bases. The V gene's germline CDR1 is MRHNA and CDR2 SNTAGT. The junction had 8 bases not matched to a gene; V was cut back by 0 bases and J by 0 bases. This CDR3 is built from 18 residues. CDR3 DNA: TGTGCCAGCAGTGACTCGAGGGACAGATCTACCTCTGGAAACACCATATATTTT. It encodes CASSDSRDRSTSGNTIYF.

The chain couples TRBV6-4 to TRBJ2-3; 9 bases agree with TRBD2. Per germline, CDR1 MRHNA and CDR2 SNTAGT. This CDR3 is 14 amino acids long. J gave up 2 bases and V 10 bases, and 7 bases lay outside the gene matches. For the CDR3, the DNA is TGTGCCACCGCTAGCGGGGAGCACACAGATACGCAGTATTTT. This codes for CATASGEHTDTQYF.

Only a few counts were recorded for this clone. V is TRBV7-2 and J is TRBJ2-7, with D perhaps TRBD1 (5 bases). The CDR3 has 17 amino acids. From germline, CDR1 is SGHTA and CDR2 FQGNSA. Trimming stripped 5 bases from V and 1 base from J, with 21 bases between. CDR3 sequence (DNA): TGTGCCAGCAGCCGAGAGAGAAACAGGATTTCTTCCTACGAGCAGTACTTC. Protein: CASSRERNRISSYEQYF. The full variable domain, completed using reference TRBV7-2 and TRBJ2-7, is GAGVSQSPSNKVTEKGKDVELRCDPISGHTALYWYRQSLGQGLEFLIYFQGNSAPDKSGLPSDRFSAERTGGSVSTLTIQRTQQEDSAVYLCASSRERNRISSYEQYFGPGTRLTVT.

J is TRBJ1-1 and V is TRBV10-2, with TRBD1 as a possible D gene (5 bases). The V end was cut by 5 bases, the J end by 4 bases, with 11 bases between. The CDR3 spans 13 residues. Germline V gene lookup returns CDR1 WSHSY and CDR2 SAAADI. As DNA, the CDR3 is TGCGCCAGCAGTAGGGGTTTGGCCACTGAAGCTTTCTTT. Translation: CASSRGLATEAFF.

The rearrangement joins TRBV30 to TRBJ1-2, with TRBD1 as a possible D gene (5 bases). The CDR3 covers 11 residues. The V gene's germline CDR1 is GTSNPN and CDR2 SVGIG (reference sequence). With 4 bases removed from V and 9 bases from J, the gap between germline ends came to 12 bases. The CDR3 bases are TGTGCCTGGACCAGGACAAGCAGCTACACCTTC. It yields the protein CAWTRTSSYTF. The full variable domain, with the rest looked up from reference TRBV30 and TRBJ1-2, is SQTIHQWPATLVQPVGSPLSLECTVEGTSNPNLYWYRQAAGRGLQLLFYSVGIGQISSEVPQNLSASRPQDRQFILSSKKLLLSDSGFYLCAWTRTSSYTFGSGTRLTVV.

The chain links TRBV6-5 to TRBJ2-7; the D is unclear. Germline CDR1 and CDR2: MNHEY and SVGAGI. The CDR3 totals 15 residues. V was trimmed by 2 bases and J by 3 bases, leaving 14 bases between them. CDR3 nucleotides: TGTGCCAGCAGTTACAAGTGGCAGCTAGTCTACGAGCAGTACTTC. Amino acids: CASSYKWQLVYEQYF.

The V call is TRBV11-3, the J call TRBJ2-7; no definite D call. Germline loops: CDR1 SGHNT, CDR2 YENEEA. The CDR3 spans 12 residues. The ends were cut back, 0 bases at V and 3 bases at J, with 3 bases in the middle. The CDR3 DNA sequence: TGTGCCAGCAGCTTAGACCACTACGAGCAGTACTTC. It translates to CASSLDHYEQYF.

The chain couples TRBV4-1 to TRBJ2-3; 10 bases are a match to TRBD2. CDR1 and CDR2 (germline): MGHRA, YSYEKL. This CDR3 is 16 amino acids long. Trimming cost V 3 bases and J 1 base; bases outside gene matches: 4. Here the CDR3 reads CASSHLAGAGTDTQYF. CDR3 DNA sequence: TGCGCCAGCAGCCATCTAGCGGGGGCCGGCACAGATACGCAGTATTTT.

The CDR3 reads CASSQGALAGTYEQYF. The CDR3 DNA follows: TGCGCCAGCAGCCAAGGGGCACTAGCGGGAACCTACGAGCAGTACTTC. The chain combines TRBV4-3 with TRBJ2-7; 10 nucleotides line up with TRBD2. V lost 1 base and J lost 2; bases outside the gene matches: 5. This CDR3 has 16 residues. CDR1 and CDR2 (germline): LGHNA, YSLEER.

This clone is a singleton in its sample. The chain links TRBV29-1 to TRBJ2-7; 9 nucleotides match TRBD1. V trimming: 4 bases; J trimming: 0 bases; junction bases outside the gene matches: 7. This CDR3 contains 15 residues. The germline gives CDR1 SQVTM, CDR2 ANQGSEA. The CDR3 protein is CSVGIHRGLSYEQYF. The CDR3 DNA is TGCAGCGTTGGTATCCACAGGGGGCTCTCCTACGAGCAGTACTTC.

The rearrangement joins TRBV11-2 to TRBJ2-3; possibly TRBD2 for D (6 bases). Deletions cut 1 base from V and 4 bases from J, with 12 bases between. The V gene's germline CDR1 is SGHAT and CDR2 FQNNGV. This CDR3 comprises 15 residues. The CDR3 nucleotides are TGTGCCAGCAGCTTAGTAGCGGCTGTTGCAGATACGCAGTATTTT. It translates to CASSLVAAVADTQYF.

The gene calls are TRBV7-8 and TRBJ2-1; 9 bases fit TRBD2. Germline V gene sequence: CDR1 SGHVS, CDR2 FQNEAQ. The length of the CDR3 is 18 residues. J was trimmed by 9 bases and V by 1 base; bases with no gene match: 16. CDR3 sequence: CASSLEGRLAGGAVEQFF. CDR3 sequence (DNA): TGTGCCAGCAGCTTAGAGGGCCGCCTGGCGGGAGGGGCGGTTGAGCAGTTCTTC.

This sequence joins TRBV14 and TRBJ1-4; 11 bases match TRBD1. CDR1 and CDR2 (germline): SGHDN, FVKESK. J was trimmed by 11 bases and V by 4 bases; bases with no gene match: 9. The CDR3 spans 15 residues. CDR3 loop: CASSPMDRGPGKLFF. The CDR3 DNA follows: TGTGCCAGCAGCCCGATGGACAGGGGGCCTGGGAAACTGTTTTTT.

This clone was detected only a few times. The chain recombines TRBV6-1 with TRBJ2-5; TRBD1 matches at 11 bases. V shed 6 bases, J shed 5 bases, and the junction held 8 bases outside the gene matches. Germline lookup yields CDR1 MNHNS and CDR2 SASEGT. This CDR3 is 15 amino acids long. The CDR3 region is CASRGSGQGVETQYF. DNA for the CDR3: TGTGCCAGCAGGGGCTCGGGACAGGGGGTGGAGACCCAGTACTTC.

The sample holds one count of this clone. The CDR3: CASSHEGGGQETQYF. CDR3 DNA: TGTGCCAGCAGCCACGAGGGGGGGGGACAAGAGACCCAGTACTTC. This rearrangement joins TRBV7-9 to TRBJ2-5, with a possible D match to TRBD2 (7 bases). This CDR3 region has 15 residues. V dropped 5 bases and J dropped 2 bases, with 15 bases sitting between them. Germline V gene lookup returns CDR1 SEHNR and CDR2 FQNEAQ (reference sequence).

The rearrangement links TRBV5-1 to TRBJ2-1; TRBD2 aligns across 8 bases. CDR3 length equals 16 residues. Germline V lookup: CDR1 SGHRS, CDR2 YFSETQ. With 0 bases clipped from V and 9 bases from J, the junction kept 11 bases outside the gene matches. This CDR3 reads CASSLATSGSGTEQFF. CDR3 bases: TGCGCCAGCAGCTTGGCCACCAGCGGGAGCGGTACTGAGCAGTTCTTC.

The CDR3 loop is CASSSNPDLLAGWDEQFF. CDR3 DNA: TGTGCCAGCAGCTCCAACCCAGACTTACTAGCGGGATGGGATGAGCAGTTCTTC. The V and J genes are TRBV5-5 and TRBJ2-1; the match to TRBD2 covers 10 bases. V shed 3 bases, J shed 8 bases, and the junction held 17 bases outside the gene matches. CDR1 and CDR2 from the germline V gene are SGHKS and YYEKEE (reference sequence). The CDR3 is 18 residues long.

The chain has TRBV5-1 and TRBJ2-7; TRBD1 matches 7 bases. Germline V gene sequence: CDR1 SGHRS, CDR2 YFSETQ. This CDR3 is 16 amino acids long. V was pared by 0 bases and J by 3 bases, with 9 bases of the junction left unmatched. The CDR3 bases are TGCGCCAGCAGCTTGGAAGGACAGGAGAGATTCTACGAGCAGTACTTC. This translates into CASSLEGQERFYEQYF. Variable domain in full (rest from reference TRBV5-1 and TRBJ2-7): KAGVTQTPRYLIKTRGQQVTLSCSPISGHRSVSWYQQTPGQGLQFLFEYFSETQRNKGNFPGRFSGRQFSNSRSEMNVSTLELGDSALYLCASSLEGQERFYEQYFGPGTRLTVT.

The rearrangement links TRBV18 to TRBJ2-1; 7 bases map to TRBD2. Germline V CDR1 and CDR2: KGHSH, LQKENI. The CDR3 covers 15 residues. J lost 5 bases, V lost 1 base, and 5 bases had no gene match. The CDR3 nucleotides are TGTGCCAGCTCACCACTCTCGGGAGGAAACAATGAGCAGTTCTTC. As protein: CASSPLSGGNNEQFF.

The chain links TRBV14 to TRBJ1-2; D possibly corresponds to TRBD1 (5 bases). Trimming shortened V by 1 base and J by 7 bases, and 13 bases separated the two germline ends. Germline V gene data show CDR1 as SGHDN and CDR2 as FVKESK. The CDR3 is 14 residues long. The CDR3 region is CASSQVSGYGGYTF. DNA for the CDR3: TGTGCCAGCAGCCAAGTCTCAGGGTATGGTGGCTACACCTTC.

V and J are TRBV2 and TRBJ2-4; 8 nucleotides match TRBD2. J was trimmed by 0 bases and V by 8 bases; bases with no gene match: 6. Germline V gives CDR1 SNHLY, CDR2 FYNNEI. This CDR3 has 15 amino acids. DNA of the CDR3: TGTGCCAGCGCCCAACTAGCGGTAGCCAAAAACATTCAGTACTTC. Protein: CASAQLAVAKNIQYF.

The rearrangement links TRBV5-1 to TRBJ2-1; possible D gene TRBD2, 6 bases. This CDR3 region has 14 residues. Germline V lookup: CDR1 SGHRS, CDR2 YFSETQ. V lost 2 bases and J lost 5, with 11 bases in between. CDR3 amino acids: CASSLSTGDNEQFF. CDR3 sequence (DNA): TGCGCCAGCAGCTTAAGTACGGGGGACAATGAGCAGTTCTTC.

The rearrangement links TRBV6-5 to TRBJ1-2; D ambiguous. The V end was cut by 0 bases, the J end by 7 bases, with 9 bases between. Germline V lookup: CDR1 MNHEY, CDR2 SVGAGI. This CDR3 region has 13 residues. The CDR3 protein is CASSYSGPAGYTF. In nucleotides, the CDR3 is TGTGCCAGCAGTTACTCTGGCCCCGCTGGCTACACCTTC.

The chain links TRBV6-1 to TRBJ1-1, with D perhaps matching TRBD1 (5 bases). Germline CDR1 and CDR2: MNHNS and SASEGT. CDR3 size: 14 residues. With 4 bases removed from V and 3 bases from J, the gap between germline ends came to 12 bases. Here the CDR3 DNA reads TGTGCCAGCAGTGCCCAATGGGGGGACACTGAAGCTTTCTTT. It encodes CASSAQWGDTEAFF.

The chain carries TRBV2 and TRBJ2-7; D remains unclear. This CDR3 comprises 11 residues. The V gene lost 5 bases and the J gene lost 3 bases, with 5 bases spanning the gap. Germline CDR1 SNHLY, CDR2 FYNNEI. The CDR3 DNA reads as TGTGCCAGCAGTTACAGCTACGAGCAGTACTTC. It is translated as CASSYSYEQYF. Together with reference TRBV2 and TRBJ2-7, the CDR3 gives the full variable domain: EPEVTQTPSHQVTQMGQEVILRCVPISNHLYFYWYRQILGQKVEFLVSFYNNEISEKSEIFDDQFSVERPDGSNFTLKIRSTKLEDSAMYFCASSYSYEQYFGPGTRLTVT.

V is TRBV7-8 and J is TRBJ2-2; D possibly corresponds to TRBD1 (5 bases). Between the trimmed V and J ends, which lost 3 bases and 5 bases, there was a span of 13 bases. The CDR3 spans 15 residues. Germline-derived CDR1 and CDR2 are SGHVS and FQNEAQ. This CDR3 reads CASSFPRVRTGELFF. The DNA for the CDR3 is TGTGCCAGCAGCTTCCCCAGGGTTAGGACCGGGGAGCTGTTTTTT.

V is TRBV18 and J is TRBJ1-2; D ambiguous. The CDR3 consists of 12 residues. V lost 6 bases and J 6 bases, leaving 11 bases between the germline ends. CDR1 and CDR2 (germline): KGHSH, LQKENI. The CDR3 region is CASSPSLDGYTF. DNA for the CDR3: TGTGCCAGCTCGCCGTCACTGGATGGCTACACCTTC.